This T cell receptor beta chain came from a study of OX40 agonist ivuxolimab in advanced cancers. For the study at large: Every 2 weeks, patients got intravenous ivuxolimab at one of six dose levels (0.01-10 mg/kg). Checkpoint inhibitors had been given previously to about 38% of patients. General observations from the study: Nonresponders included some who also had low normalized T-cell clonal expansion.

The ends lost 4 bases at V and 4 bases at J; junction bases unmatched: 13. Germline V gene lookup returns CDR1 SGHRS and CDR2 YFSETQ. The CDR3 is made up of 16 amino acids. Worth noting for this clone: Its antigen is not identified.

TCRdb's table, derived via immunoSEQ multiplex PCR, lists solely in-frame clones and lacks some. Of around 86,000 clones in the sample, approximately 91% were seen once. Sequenced material: CD4+ or CD8+ T cells sorted from blood, taken in a trial of the OX40 agonist ivuxolimab. The V call is TRBV5-1, the J call TRBJ2-7; 8 bases fit TRBD1. This TCR was recovered from an adult with an advanced solid tumor such as melanoma, head and neck, liver or kidney cancer. CDR3: CASSPAQGAKVYEQYF. DNA of the CDR3: TGCGCCAGCAGCCCAGCTCAGGGGGCGAAGGTGTACGAGCAGTACTTC.